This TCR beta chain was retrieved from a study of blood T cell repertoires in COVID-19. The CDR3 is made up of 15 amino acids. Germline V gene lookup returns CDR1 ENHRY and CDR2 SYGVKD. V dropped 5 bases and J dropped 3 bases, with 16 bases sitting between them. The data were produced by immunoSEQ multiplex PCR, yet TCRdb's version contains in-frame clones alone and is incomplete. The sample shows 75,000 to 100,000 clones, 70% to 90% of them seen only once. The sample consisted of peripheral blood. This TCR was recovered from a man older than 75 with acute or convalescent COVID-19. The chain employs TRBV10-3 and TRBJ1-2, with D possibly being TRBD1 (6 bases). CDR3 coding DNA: TGTGCCATCAGTTCAGGGGCCATCAACTACTATGGCTACACCTTC. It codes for CAISSGAINYYGYTF.